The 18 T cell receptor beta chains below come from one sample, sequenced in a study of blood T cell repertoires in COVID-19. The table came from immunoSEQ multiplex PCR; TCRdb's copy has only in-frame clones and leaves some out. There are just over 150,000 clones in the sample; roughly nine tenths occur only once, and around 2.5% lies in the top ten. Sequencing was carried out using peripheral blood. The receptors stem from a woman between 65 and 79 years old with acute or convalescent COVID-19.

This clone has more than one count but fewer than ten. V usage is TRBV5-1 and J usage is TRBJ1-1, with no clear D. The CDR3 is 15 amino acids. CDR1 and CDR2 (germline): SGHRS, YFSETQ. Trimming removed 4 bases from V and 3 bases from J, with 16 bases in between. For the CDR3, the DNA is TGCGCCAGCAGCCTTATGACTGACGGGGACACTGAAGCTTTCTTT. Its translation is CASSLMTDGDTEAFF. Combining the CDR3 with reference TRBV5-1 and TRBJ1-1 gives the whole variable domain KAGVTQTPRYLIKTRGQQVTLSCSPISGHRSVSWYQQTPGQGLQFLFEYFSETQRNKGNFPGRFSGRQFSNSRSEMNVSTLELGDSALYLCASSLMTDGDTEAFFGQGTRLTVV.

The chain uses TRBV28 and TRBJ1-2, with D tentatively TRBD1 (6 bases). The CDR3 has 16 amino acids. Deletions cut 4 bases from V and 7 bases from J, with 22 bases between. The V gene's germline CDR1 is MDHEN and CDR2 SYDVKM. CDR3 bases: TGTGCCAGCAGTTCCCCGACAGGCAGGGGAGAGGGTGGCTACACCTTC. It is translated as CASSSPTGRGEGGYTF.

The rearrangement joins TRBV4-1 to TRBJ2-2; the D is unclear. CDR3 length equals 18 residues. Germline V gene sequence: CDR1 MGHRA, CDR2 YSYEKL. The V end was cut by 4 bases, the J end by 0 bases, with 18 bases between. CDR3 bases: TGCGCCAGCAGCCGTACCGCGGTGGCGAACGCGAACACCGGGGAGCTGTTTTTT. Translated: CASSRTAVANANTGELFF.

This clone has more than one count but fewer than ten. The CDR3 region is CASSMGGGAEAFF. CDR3 DNA sequence: TGTGCCAGTAGTATGGGAGGGGGAGCTGAAGCTTTCTTT. The chain has TRBV19 and TRBJ1-1; tentative D call: TRBD1 (6 bases). V was pared by 3 bases and J by 6 bases, with 11 bases between. This CDR3 has 13 residues. Germline-derived CDR1 and CDR2 are LNHDA and SQIVND (reference sequence). The full variable domain, in which reference TRBV19 and TRBJ1-1 provide the parts outside the CDR3, is DGGITQSPKYLFRKEGQNVTLSCEQNLNHDAMYWYRQDPGQGLRLIYYSQIVNDFQKGDIAEGYSVSREKKESFPLTVTSAQKNPTAFYLCASSMGGGAEAFFGQGTRLTVV.

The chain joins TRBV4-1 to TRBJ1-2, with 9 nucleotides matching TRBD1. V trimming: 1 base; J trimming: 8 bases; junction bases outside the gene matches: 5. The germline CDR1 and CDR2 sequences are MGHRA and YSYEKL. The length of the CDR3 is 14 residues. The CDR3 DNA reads TGCGCCAGCAGCCAAGGACAGGGGGTGGAGGGCTACACCTTC. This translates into CASSQGQGVEGYTF.

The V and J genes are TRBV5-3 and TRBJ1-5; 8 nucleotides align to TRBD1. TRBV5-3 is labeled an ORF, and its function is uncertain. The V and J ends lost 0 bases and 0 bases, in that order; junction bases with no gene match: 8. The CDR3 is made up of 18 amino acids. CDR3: CARSLASWTGISNQPQHF. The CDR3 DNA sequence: TGTGCCAGAAGCTTGGCTTCGTGGACAGGGATTAGCAATCAGCCCCAGCATTTT.

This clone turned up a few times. CDR3 protein: CASSPGGGGYTEAFF. CDR3 DNA sequence: TGTGCCAGCAGCCCAGGGGGCGGGGGCTACACTGAAGCTTTCTTT. The chain employs TRBV7-2 and TRBJ1-1; the match to TRBD1 covers 8 bases. The CDR3 extends over 15 amino acids. Germline values: CDR1 SGHTA, CDR2 FQGNSA. V lost 5 bases, J lost 3 bases, and 8 bases stayed unmatched. Based on the CDR3 plus reference TRBV7-2 and TRBJ1-1, the full variable domain is GAGVSQSPSNKVTEKGKDVELRCDPISGHTALYWYRQSLGQGLEFLIYFQGNSAPDKSGLPSDRFSAERTGGSVSTLTIQRTQQEDSAVYLCASSPGGGGYTEAFFGQGTRLTVV.

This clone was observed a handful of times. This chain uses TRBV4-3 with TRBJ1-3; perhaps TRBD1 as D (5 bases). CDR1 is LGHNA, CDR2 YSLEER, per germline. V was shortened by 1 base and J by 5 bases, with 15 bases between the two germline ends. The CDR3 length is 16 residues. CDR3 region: CASSQVYDSGRNTIYF. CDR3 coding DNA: TGCGCCAGCAGCCAAGTGTACGACAGTGGTAGAAACACCATATATTTT.

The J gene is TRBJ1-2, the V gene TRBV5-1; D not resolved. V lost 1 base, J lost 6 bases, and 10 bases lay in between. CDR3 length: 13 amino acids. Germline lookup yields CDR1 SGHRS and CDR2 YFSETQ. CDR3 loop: CASSLKEANGYTF. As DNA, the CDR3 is TGCGCCAGCAGCTTGAAAGAGGCCAATGGCTACACCTTC. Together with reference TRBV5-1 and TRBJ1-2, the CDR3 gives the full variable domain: KAGVTQTPRYLIKTRGQQVTLSCSPISGHRSVSWYQQTPGQGLQFLFEYFSETQRNKGNFPGRFSGRQFSNSRSEMNVSTLELGDSALYLCASSLKEANGYTFGSGTRLTVV.

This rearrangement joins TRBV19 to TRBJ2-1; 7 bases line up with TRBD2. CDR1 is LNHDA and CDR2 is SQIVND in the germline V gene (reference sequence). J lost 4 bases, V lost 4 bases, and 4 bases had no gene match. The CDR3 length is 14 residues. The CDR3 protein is CASSNGLVYNEQFF. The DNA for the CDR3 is TGTGCCAGTAGTAATGGACTAGTGTACAATGAGCAGTTCTTC.

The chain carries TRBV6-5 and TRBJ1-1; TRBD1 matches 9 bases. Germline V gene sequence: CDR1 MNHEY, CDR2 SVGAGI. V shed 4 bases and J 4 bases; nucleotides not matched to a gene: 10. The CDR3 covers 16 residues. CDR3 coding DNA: TGTGCCAGCAGTTTTCATAACAGGGGGCGCGTCACTGAAGCTTTCTTT. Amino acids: CASSFHNRGRVTEAFF.

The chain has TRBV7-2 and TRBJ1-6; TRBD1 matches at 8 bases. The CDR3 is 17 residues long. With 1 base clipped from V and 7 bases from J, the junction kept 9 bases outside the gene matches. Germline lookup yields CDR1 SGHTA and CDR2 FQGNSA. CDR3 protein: CASSLGSGGAGNSPLHF. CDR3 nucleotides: TGTGCCAGCAGCTTAGGATCAGGGGGCGCAGGAAATTCACCCCTCCACTTT.

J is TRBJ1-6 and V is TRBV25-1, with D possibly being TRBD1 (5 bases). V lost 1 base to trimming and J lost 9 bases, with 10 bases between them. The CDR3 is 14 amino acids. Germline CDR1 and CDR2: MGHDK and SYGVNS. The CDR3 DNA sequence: TGTGCCAGCAGTGAATTAGGGGTCCCTTCACCCCTCCACTTT. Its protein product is CASSELGVPSPLHF.

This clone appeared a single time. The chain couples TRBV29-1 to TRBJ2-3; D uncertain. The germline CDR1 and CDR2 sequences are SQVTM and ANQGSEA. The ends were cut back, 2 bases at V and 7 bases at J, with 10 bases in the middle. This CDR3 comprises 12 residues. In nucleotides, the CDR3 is TGCAGCGTTGAACTGGCCTCGAATACGCAGTATTTT. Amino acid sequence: CSVELASNTQYF.

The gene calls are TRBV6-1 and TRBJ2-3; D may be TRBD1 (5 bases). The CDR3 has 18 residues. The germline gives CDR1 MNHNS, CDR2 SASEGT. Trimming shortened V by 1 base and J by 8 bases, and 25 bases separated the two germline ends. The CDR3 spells CASSEGSVSTRPQGTQYF. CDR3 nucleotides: TGTGCCAGCAGTGAAGGTAGTGTCTCGACTCGACCCCAGGGTACGCAGTATTTT.

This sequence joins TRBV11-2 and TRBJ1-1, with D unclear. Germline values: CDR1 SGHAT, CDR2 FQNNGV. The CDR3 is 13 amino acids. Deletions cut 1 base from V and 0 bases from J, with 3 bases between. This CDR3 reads CASSLAVNTEAFF. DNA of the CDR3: TGTGCCAGCAGCTTAGCCGTGAACACTGAAGCTTTCTTT.

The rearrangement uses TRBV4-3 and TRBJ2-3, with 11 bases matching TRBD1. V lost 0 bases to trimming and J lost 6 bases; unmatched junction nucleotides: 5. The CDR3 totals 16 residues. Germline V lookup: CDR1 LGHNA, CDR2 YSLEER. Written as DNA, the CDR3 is TGCGCCAGCAGCCAAGAGGGAGGGACAGGGGGGGATACGCAGTATTTT. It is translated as CASSQEGGTGGDTQYF.

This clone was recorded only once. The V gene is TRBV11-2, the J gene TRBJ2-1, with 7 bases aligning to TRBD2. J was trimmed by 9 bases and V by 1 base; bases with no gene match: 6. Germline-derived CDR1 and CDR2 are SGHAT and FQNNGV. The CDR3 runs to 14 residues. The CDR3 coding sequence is TGTGCCAGCAGCTTAGGGACTCTAGCGGTTGAGCAGTTCTTC. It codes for CASSLGTLAVEQFF.